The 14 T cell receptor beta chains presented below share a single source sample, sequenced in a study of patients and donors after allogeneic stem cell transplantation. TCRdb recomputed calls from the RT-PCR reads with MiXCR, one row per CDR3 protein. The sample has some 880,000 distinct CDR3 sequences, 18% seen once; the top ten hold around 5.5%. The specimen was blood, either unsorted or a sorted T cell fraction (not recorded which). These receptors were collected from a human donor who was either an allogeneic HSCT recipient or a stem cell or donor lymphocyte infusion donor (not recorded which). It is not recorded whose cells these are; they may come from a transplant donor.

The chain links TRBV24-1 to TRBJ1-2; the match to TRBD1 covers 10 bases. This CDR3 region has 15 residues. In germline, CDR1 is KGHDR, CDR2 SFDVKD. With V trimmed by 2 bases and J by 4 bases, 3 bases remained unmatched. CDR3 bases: TGTGCCACCAGTGATTCAGGGACAGGGGCCTATGGCTACACCTTC. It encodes CATSDSGTGAYGYTF.

Written as DNA, the CDR3 is TGTGCCAGCGGAAGAGAGGGTCTCCTTAACTATGGCTACACCTTC. This gives the protein CASGREGLLNYGYTF. This chain joins TRBV6-1 and TRBJ1-2; no definite D call. V lost 8 bases and J 1 base, leaving 17 bases between the germline ends. Germline values: CDR1 MNHNS, CDR2 SASEGT. There are 15 residues in the CDR3.

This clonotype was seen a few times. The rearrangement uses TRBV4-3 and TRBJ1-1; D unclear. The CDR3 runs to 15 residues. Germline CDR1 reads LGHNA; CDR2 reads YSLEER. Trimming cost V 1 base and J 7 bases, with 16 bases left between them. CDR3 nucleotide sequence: TGCGCCAGCAGCCAAGTCGAAATAGGCCAGAGTGAAGCTTTCTTT. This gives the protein CASSQVEIGQSEAFF.

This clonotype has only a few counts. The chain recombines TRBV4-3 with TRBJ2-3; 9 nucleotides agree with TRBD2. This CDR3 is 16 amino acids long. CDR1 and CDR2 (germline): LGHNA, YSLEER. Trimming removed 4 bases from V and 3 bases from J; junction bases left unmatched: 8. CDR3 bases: TGCGCCAGCAGCCTCACCGCTAGCGGGATTACAGATACGCAGTATTTT. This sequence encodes CASSLTASGITDTQYF.

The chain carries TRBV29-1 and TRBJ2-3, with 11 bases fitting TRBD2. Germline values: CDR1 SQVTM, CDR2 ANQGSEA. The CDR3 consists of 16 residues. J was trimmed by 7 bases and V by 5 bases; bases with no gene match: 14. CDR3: CSVLPRTSGWEHTQYF. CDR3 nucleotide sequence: TGCAGCGTTCTTCCTCGGACTAGCGGGTGGGAGCATACGCAGTATTTT.

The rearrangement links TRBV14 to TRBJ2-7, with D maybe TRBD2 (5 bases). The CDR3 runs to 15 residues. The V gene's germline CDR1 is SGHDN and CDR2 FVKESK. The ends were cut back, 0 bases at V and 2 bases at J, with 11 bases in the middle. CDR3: CASSQERAATYEQYF. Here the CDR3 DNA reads TGTGCCAGCAGCCAAGAGCGAGCGGCTACCTACGAGCAGTACTTC.

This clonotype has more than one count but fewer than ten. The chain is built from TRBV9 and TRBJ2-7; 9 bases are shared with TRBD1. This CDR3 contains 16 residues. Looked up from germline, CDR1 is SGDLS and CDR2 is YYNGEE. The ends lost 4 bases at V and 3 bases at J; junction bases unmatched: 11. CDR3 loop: CASSPGTGISNYEQYF. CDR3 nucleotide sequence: TGTGCCAGCAGCCCCGGGACAGGGATAAGCAACTACGAGCAGTACTTC.

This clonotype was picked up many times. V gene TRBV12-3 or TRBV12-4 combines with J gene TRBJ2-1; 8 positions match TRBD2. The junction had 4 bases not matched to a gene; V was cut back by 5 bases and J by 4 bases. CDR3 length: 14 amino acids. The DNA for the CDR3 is TGTGCCAGCAGTCCGACTAGCGTATACAATGAGCAGTTCTTC. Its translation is CASSPTSVYNEQFF.

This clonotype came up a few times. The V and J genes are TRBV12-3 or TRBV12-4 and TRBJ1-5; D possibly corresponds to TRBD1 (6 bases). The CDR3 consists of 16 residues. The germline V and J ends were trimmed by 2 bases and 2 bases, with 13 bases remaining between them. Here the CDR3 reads CASSLRQGQGNQPQHF. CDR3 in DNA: TGTGCCAGCAGTTTAAGGCAGGGGCAGGGCAATCAGCCCCAGCATTTT.

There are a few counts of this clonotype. CDR3 region: CASSLEAANYGYTF. For the CDR3, the DNA is TGTGCCAGCAGCTTAGAGGCAGCTAACTATGGCTACACCTTC. The V call is TRBV7-3, the J call TRBJ1-2; the D is unclear. The CDR3 has 14 residues. Between the trimmed V and J ends, which lost 2 bases and 0 bases, there was a span of 7 bases. Germline CDR1 and CDR2: SGHTA and FQGTGA.

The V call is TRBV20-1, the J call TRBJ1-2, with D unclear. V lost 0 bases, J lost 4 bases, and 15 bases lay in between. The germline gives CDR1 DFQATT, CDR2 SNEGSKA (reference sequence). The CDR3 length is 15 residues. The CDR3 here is CSARDKGSGSYGYTF. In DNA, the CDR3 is TGCAGTGCTAGAGATAAGGGTTCGGGGAGCTATGGCTACACCTTC.

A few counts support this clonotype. The CDR3 sequence is CASSQATGTSVYEQYF. The DNA of the CDR3 is TGCGCCAGCAGCCAGGCAACCGGGACGAGCGTCTACGAGCAGTACTTC. The chain links TRBV4-3 to TRBJ2-7, with D possibly being TRBD1 or TRBD2 (5 bases each). V dropped 3 bases and J dropped 3 bases, with 18 bases sitting between them. The CDR3 has 16 residues. Germline loops: CDR1 LGHNA, CDR2 YSLEER.

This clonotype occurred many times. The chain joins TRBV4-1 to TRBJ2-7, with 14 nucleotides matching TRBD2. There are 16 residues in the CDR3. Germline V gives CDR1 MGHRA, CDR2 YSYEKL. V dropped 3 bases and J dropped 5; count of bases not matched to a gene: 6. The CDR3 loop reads CASSQGLAGASDEQYF. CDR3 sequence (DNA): TGCGCCAGCAGCCAGGGACTAGCGGGAGCGAGCGACGAGCAGTACTTC.

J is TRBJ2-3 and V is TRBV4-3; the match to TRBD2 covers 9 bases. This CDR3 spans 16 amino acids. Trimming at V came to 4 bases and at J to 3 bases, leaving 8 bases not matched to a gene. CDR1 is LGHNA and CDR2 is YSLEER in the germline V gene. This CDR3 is CASSPGLSGRTDTQYF. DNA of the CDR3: TGCGCCAGCAGCCCAGGCCTAAGCGGGAGGACAGATACGCAGTATTTT.